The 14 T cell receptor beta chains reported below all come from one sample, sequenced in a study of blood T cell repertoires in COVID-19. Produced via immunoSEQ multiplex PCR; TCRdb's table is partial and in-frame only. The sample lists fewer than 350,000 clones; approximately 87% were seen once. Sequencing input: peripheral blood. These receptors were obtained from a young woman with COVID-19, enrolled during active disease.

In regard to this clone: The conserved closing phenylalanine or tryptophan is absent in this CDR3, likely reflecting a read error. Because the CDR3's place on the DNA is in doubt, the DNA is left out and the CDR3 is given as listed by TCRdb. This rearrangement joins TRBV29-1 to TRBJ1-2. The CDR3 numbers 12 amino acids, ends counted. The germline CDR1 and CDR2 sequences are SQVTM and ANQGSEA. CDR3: CSVEDLGGGLVS.

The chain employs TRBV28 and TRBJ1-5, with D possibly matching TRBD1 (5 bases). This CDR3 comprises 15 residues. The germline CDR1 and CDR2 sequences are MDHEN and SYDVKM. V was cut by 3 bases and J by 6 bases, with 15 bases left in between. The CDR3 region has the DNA TGTGCCAGCAGTTTCTTGGGGGGTCAGGGTCAGCCCCAGCATTTT. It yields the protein CASSFLGGQGQPQHF.

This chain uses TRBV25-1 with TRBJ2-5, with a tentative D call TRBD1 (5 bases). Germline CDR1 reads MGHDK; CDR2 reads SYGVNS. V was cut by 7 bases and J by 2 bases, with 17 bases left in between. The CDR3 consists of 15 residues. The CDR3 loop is CASTPPTTEQETQYF. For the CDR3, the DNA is TGTGCCAGCACACCCCCGACGACAGAACAAGAGACCCAGTACTTC. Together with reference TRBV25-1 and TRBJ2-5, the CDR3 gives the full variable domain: EADIYQTPRYLVIGTGKKITLECSQTMGHDKMYWYQQDPGMELHLIHYSYGVNSTEKGDLSSESTVSRIRTEHFPLTLESARPSHTSQYLCASTPPTTEQETQYFGPGTRLLVL.

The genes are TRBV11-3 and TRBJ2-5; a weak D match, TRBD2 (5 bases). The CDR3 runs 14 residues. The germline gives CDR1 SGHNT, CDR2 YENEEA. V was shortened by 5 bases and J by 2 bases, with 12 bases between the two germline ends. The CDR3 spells CASSPGGFQETQYF. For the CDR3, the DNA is TGTGCCAGCAGCCCCGGCGGGTTTCAAGAGACCCAGTACTTC.

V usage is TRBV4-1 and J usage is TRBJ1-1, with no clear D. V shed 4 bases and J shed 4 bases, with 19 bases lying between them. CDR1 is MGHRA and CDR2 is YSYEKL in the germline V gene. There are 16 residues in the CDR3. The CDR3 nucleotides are TGCGCCAGCAGCCCCCGGGAGTTTCACTCATTCACTGAAGCTTTCTTT. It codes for CASSPREFHSFTEAFF.

Written as DNA, the CDR3 is TGTGCCAGCTCACCACCGGGGAACGGACCTAGCCTGAACACTGAAGCTTTCTTT. It translates to CASSPPGNGPSLNTEAFF. This rearrangement joins TRBV18 to TRBJ1-1; no reliable D call. This CDR3 region has 18 residues. Germline loops: CDR1 KGHSH, CDR2 LQKENI. V shed 0 bases and J shed 0 bases, with 17 bases lying between them.

The CDR3 spells CASSYDGGNTEAFF. The CDR3 DNA sequence: TGTGCCAGCAGTTACGATGGCGGGAACACTGAAGCTTTCTTT. This chain links TRBV6-5 with TRBJ1-1; D gene uncertain. This CDR3 is 14 amino acids long. Deletions cut 2 bases from V and 1 base from J, with 8 bases between. Germline CDR1 is MNHEY and CDR2 is SVGAGI.

DNA for the CDR3: TGTGCCAGCAACAGGGGGCGCGTTCAGCCCCAGCATTTT. Its protein product is CASNRGRVQPQHF. The V call is TRBV12-3 or TRBV12-4, the J call TRBJ1-5, with 9 bases fitting TRBD1. V lost 7 bases, J lost 6 bases, and 4 bases stayed unmatched. CDR3 size: 13 residues.

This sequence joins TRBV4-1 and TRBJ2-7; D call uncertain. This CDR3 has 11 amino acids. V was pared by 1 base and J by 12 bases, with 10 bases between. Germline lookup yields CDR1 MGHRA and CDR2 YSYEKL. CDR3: CASSQGEAPYF. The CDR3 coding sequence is TGCGCCAGCAGCCAAGGAGAAGCGCCGTACTTC.

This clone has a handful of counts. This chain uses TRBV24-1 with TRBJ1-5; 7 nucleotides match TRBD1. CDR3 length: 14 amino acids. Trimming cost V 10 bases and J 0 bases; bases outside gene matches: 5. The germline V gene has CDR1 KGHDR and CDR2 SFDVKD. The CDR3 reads CATGQAYSNQPQHF. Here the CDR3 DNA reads TGTGCCACTGGACAGGCTTATAGCAATCAGCCCCAGCATTTT.

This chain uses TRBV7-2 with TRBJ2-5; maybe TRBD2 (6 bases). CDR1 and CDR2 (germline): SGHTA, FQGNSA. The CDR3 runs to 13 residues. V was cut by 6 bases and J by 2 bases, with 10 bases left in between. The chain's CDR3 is CASSSTRQETQYF. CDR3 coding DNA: TGTGCCAGCAGTTCGACTAGACAAGAGACCCAGTACTTC.

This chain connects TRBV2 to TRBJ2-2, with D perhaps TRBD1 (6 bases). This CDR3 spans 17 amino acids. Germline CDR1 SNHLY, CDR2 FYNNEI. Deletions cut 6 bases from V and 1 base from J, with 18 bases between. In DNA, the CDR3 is TGTGCCAGCAGGGTGAATATAGAACAGGGGAACACCGGGGAGCTGTTTTTT. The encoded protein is CASRVNIEQGNTGELFF.

The DNA for the CDR3 is TGTGCCAGCTCACCCGAGGGGCGGGACTCAACCTACGAGCAGTACTTC. Translation gives CASSPEGRDSTYEQYF. The chain links TRBV18 to TRBJ2-7; D perhaps matches TRBD2 (6 bases). This CDR3 region has 16 residues. Germline CDR1 and CDR2: KGHSH and LQKENI. V lost 3 bases and J lost 2, with 17 bases in between.

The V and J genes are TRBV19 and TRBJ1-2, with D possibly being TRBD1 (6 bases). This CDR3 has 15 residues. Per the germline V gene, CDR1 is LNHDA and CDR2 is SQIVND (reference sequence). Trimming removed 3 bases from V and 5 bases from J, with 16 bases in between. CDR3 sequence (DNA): TGTGCCAGTAGTATCCAACCTCGGACAGCTTATGGCTACACCTTC. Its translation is CASSIQPRTAYGYTF.